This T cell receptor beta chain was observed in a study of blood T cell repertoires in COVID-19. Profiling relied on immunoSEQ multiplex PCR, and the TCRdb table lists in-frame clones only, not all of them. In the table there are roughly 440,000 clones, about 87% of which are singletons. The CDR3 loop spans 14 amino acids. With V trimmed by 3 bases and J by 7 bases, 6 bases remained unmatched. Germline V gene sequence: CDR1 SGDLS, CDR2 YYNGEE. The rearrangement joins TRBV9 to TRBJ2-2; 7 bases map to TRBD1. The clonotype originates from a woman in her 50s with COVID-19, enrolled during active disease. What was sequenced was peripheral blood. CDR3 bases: TGTGCCAGCAGCGCCGGGACAGTTAACGGGGAGCTGTTTTTT. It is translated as CASSAGTVNGELFF.